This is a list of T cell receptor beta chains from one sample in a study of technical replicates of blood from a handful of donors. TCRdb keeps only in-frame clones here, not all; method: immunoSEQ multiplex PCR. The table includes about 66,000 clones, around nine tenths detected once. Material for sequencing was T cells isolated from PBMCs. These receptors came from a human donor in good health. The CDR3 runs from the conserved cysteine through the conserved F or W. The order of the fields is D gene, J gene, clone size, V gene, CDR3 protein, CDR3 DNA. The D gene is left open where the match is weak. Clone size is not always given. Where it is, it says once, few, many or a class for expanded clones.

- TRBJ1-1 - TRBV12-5 CASVNGQFTEAFF TGTGCTAGTGTTAATGGGCAATTCACTGAAGCTTTCTTT
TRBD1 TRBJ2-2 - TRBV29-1 CSVETGGSGELFF TGCAGCGTTGAGACAGGGGGATCCGGGGAGCTGTTTTTT
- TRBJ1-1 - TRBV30 CAWSVTRDTEAFF TGTGCCTGGAGTGTAACCAGGGACACTGAAGCTTTCTTT
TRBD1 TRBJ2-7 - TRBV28 CASSLRTGVYEQYF TGTGCCAGCAGTCTAAGGACAGGGGTTTACGAGCAGTACTTC
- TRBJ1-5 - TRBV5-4 CASSPGQNQPQHF TGTGCCAGCAGCCCAGGACAGAATCAGCCCCAGCATTTT
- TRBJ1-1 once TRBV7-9 CASSRPGRGDTEAFF TGTGCCAGCAGCCGTCCCGGCAGGGGAGACACTGAAGCTTTCTTT
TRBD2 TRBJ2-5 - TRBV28 CASRASGTNQETQYF TGTGCCAGCAGGGCTAGCGGGACCAATCAAGAGACCCAGTACTTC
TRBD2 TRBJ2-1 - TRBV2 CASSEGLAANEQFF TGTGCCAGCAGTGAGGGACTAGCGGCCAATGAGCAGTTCTTC
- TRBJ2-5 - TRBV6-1 CASRTAQETQYF TGTGCCAGCCGGACAGCCCAAGAGACCCAGTACTTC
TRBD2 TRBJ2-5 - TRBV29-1 CSVEGLLAGVETQYF TGCAGCGTTGAGGGGTTGTTGGCGGGAGTAGAGACCCAGTACTTC
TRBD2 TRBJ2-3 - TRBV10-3 CATSTSGFTDTQYF TGTGCCACCTCGACTAGCGGGTTCACAGATACGCAGTATTTT
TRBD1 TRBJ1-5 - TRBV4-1 CASSQERTGWIVHF TGCGCCAGCAGCCAAGAGAGGACAGGGTGGATAGTCCATTTT
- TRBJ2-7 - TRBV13 CASSLVGRYEQYF TGTGCCAGCAGCCTGGTAGGGAGGTACGAGCAGTACTTC
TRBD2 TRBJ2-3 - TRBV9 CASSVGGGEDTQYF TGTGCCAGCAGCGTCGGCGGGGGTGAAGATACGCAGTATTTT
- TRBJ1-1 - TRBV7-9 CASSLGGEAFF TGTGCCAGCAGCTTAGGAGGGGAAGCTTTCTTT
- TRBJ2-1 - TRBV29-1 CSGGQGDGREFF TGCAGCGGGGGACAGGGAGACGGGAGGGAGTTCTTC
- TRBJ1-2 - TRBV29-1 CSVEGGSNYGYTF TGCAGCGTTGAAGGAGGGTCTAACTATGGCTACACCTTC
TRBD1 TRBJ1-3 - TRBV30 CAWSVTGETGNTIYF TGTGCCTGGAGTGTCACAGGGGAGACTGGAAACACCATATATTTT
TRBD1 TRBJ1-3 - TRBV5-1 CASSFQGATGNTIYF TGCGCCAGCAGCTTCCAGGGGGCGACTGGAAACACCATATATTTT
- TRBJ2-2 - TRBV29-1 CSVPGLGPGELFF TGCAGCGTTCCGGGACTGGGTCCGGGGGAGCTGTTTTTT
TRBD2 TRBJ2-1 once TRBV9 CASSVRSGGSYNEQFF TGTGCCAGCAGCGTAAGGAGCGGGGGCTCCTACAATGAGCAGTTCTTC
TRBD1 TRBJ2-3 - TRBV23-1 CASRSTGQGFTDTQYF TGCGCCAGCAGATCGACTGGACAGGGGTTCACAGATACGCAGTATTTT
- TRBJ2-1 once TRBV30 CAWKLRDYNEQFF TGTGCCTGGAAGTTGAGGGACTACAATGAGCAGTTCTTC
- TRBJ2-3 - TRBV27 CASSLLASDTQYF TGTGCCAGCAGTTTGCTGGCCTCAGATACGCAGTATTTT
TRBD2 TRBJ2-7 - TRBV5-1 CASSGLAGANEQYF TGCGCCAGCAGCGGACTAGCGGGAGCGAATGAGCAGTACTTC
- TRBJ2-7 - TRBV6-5 CASTNDREVDEQYF TGTGCCAGCACCAACGACAGGGAGGTAGACGAGCAGTACTTC
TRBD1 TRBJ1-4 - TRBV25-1 CASSEDFDRAGKEKLFF TGTGCCAGCAGTGAGGATTTTGACAGGGCCGGAAAGGAAAAACTGTTTTTT
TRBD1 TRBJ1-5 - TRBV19 CAGSGGMGNQPQHF TGTGCCGGCTCAGGGGGAATGGGCAATCAGCCCCAGCATTTT
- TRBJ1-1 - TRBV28 CASSFIGEGSQNEAFF TGTGCCAGCAGTTTTATCGGGGAGGGATCACAAAACGAAGCTTTCTTT
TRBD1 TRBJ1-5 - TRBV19 CASSMGDREVGNQPQHF TGTGCCAGTAGTATGGGGGACAGGGAAGTTGGCAATCAGCCCCAGCATTTT
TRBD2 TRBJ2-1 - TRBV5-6 CASSTASGSYEQFF TGTGCCAGCAGCACGGCTAGCGGGAGCTATGAGCAGTTCTTC
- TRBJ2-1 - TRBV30 CASERAGLGEQFF TGTGCCTCCGAAAGGGCGGGACTGGGGGAGCAGTTCTTC
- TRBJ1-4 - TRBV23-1 CASSQPQPKLFF TGCGCCAGCAGTCAACCACAGCCAAAACTGTTTTTT
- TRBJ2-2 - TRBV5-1 CASSQLPGDTGELFF TGCGCCAGCAGCCAGCTCCCCGGGGACACCGGGGAGCTGTTTTTT
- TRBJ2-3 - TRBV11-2 CASSLLITDTQYF TGTGCCAGCAGCTTACTAATCACAGATACGCAGTATTTT
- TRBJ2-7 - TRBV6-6 CASSYSVLPYEQYF TGTGCCAGCAGTTACTCGGTACTCCCCTACGAGCAGTACTTC
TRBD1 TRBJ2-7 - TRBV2 CASTLRGLIYEQYF TGTGCCAGCACACTCAGGGGGCTTATTTACGAGCAGTACTTC
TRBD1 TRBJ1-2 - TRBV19 CASSVFGTGVLYGYTF TGTGCCAGTAGTGTGTTCGGGACAGGGGTTCTCTATGGCTACACCTTC
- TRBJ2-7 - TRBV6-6 CASSYKALEQYF TGTGCCAGCAGTTACAAAGCGCTCGAGCAGTACTTC
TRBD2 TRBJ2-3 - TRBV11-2 CASSLVPFGLATDTQYF TGTGCCAGCAGCTTAGTCCCTTTTGGACTAGCCACAGATACGCAGTATTTT
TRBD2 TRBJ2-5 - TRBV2 CASGGLSRSTQETQYF TGTGCCAGCGGGGGACTATCGCGATCTACCCAAGAGACCCAGTACTTC
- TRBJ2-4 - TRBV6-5 CASSYFRGRDIQYF TGTGCCAGCAGTTACTTTCGCGGCAGGGACATTCAGTACTTC
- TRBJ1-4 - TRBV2 CASSRTGTGDEKLFF TGTGCCAGCAGTAGGACCGGGACGGGAGATGAAAAACTGTTTTTT
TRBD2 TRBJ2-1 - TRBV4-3 CASSLWGGNEQFF TGCGCCAGCAGCCTATGGGGGGGGAATGAGCAGTTCTTC
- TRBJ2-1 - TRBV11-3 CASSYRNEQFF TGTGCCAGCAGCTATCGCAATGAGCAGTTCTTC
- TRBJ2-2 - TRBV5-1 CASSLVQGAGELFF TGCGCCAGCAGCTTGGTACAGGGCGCCGGGGAGCTGTTTTTT
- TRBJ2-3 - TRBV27 CASSSLLGASTDTQYF TGTGCCAGCAGTTCCTTACTAGGCGCTAGCACAGATACGCAGTATTTT
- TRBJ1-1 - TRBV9 CASSQTGGNTEAFF TGTGCCAGCAGCCAAACGGGGGGGAACACTGAAGCTTTCTTT
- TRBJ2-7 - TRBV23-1 CASSQCLVSYEQYF TGCGCCAGCAGTCAATGTCTAGTCTCCTACGAGCAGTACTTC
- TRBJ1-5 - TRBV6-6 CASSYSLTPNQPQHF TGTGCCAGCAGTTACTCCCTTACACCAAATCAGCCCCAGCATTTT
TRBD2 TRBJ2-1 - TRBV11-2 CASSLSGRANNEQFF TGTGCCAGCAGCCTCAGCGGGAGGGCGAACAATGAGCAGTTCTTC
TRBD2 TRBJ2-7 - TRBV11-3 CASSREKWTSASYEQYF TGTGCCAGCAGCCGTGAAAAATGGACTAGCGCGTCCTACGAGCAGTACTTC